Below, one T cell receptor beta chain is given with its context. What it recognizes is unknown. With 6 bases clipped from V and 7 bases from J, the junction kept 8 bases outside the gene matches. Germline values: CDR1 MNHEY, CDR2 SVGAGI. CDR3 size: 14 residues. This sample is part of a study of circulating and synovial CD4+ cells in juvenile arthritis. Sequencing used immunoSEQ multiplex PCR; TCRdb keeps in-frame clones, though not all of them. The sample comprises a few thousand clones, 65% to 90% of which are singletons, and over 3.5% rests with the top ten. Study-level findings and limits: These blood cells shared more CDR3 sequences with synovium than bulk blood. Vbeta family usage analysis did not detect the pathogenic-like versus bulk difference. T cell genome counts differed by at least an order of magnitude between CPL and CD4 samples. These repertoires were less diverse than bulk blood CD4 repertoires.

The sequenced material came from CD4+ T cells from synovial fluid. This receptor was taken from a human donor with juvenile idiopathic arthritis. The V and J genes are TRBV6-5 and TRBJ2-7, with 11 nucleotides matching TRBD2. Written as DNA, the CDR3 is TGTGCCAGCAGGACTAGCGGGATCACGGGGGAGCAGTACTTC. Its protein product is CASRTSGITGEQYF.